These T cell receptor beta chains were read from a single sample in a study of Ad26.COV2.S vaccination and SARS-CoV-2 variants. Measured with immunoSEQ multiplex PCR; TCRdb has only the in-frame clones, and not every one. The profile shows 300,000 to 350,000 clones, almost 90% of them singletons. The material sequenced was peripheral blood, taken in a trial of Ad26.COV2.S vaccine versus placebo. These receptors all come from a person aged 18-65 years who received the Ad26.COV2.S COVID-19 vaccine or a placebo. CDR3s include the opening cysteine and the closing phenylalanine or tryptophan. The order of the fields is V gene, D gene, J gene, clone size, CDR3 DNA, CDR3 protein. D genes are given only for firm matches. Expanded clones are given a class, and other clones once, few, many or no size at all.

V gene: TRBV18; D gene: .; J gene: TRBJ1-1; clone size: .; CDR3 DNA: TGTGCCAGCTCACACCTACACAGTGAGAACACTGAAGCTTTCTTT; CDR3 protein: CASSHLHSENTEAFF
V gene: TRBV28; D gene: .; J gene: TRBJ1-1; clone size: .; CDR3 DNA: TGTGCCAGCAGTTCAGACTTCTACACTGAAGCTTTCTTT; CDR3 protein: CASSSDFYTEAFF
V gene: TRBV5-6; D gene: .; J gene: TRBJ2-1; clone size: .; CDR3 DNA: TGTGCCAGCAGCCCCTATACCTACAATGAGCAGTTCTTC; CDR3 protein: CASSPYTYNEQFF
V gene: TRBV19; D gene: .; J gene: TRBJ1-6; clone size: .; CDR3 DNA: TGTGCCAGTAGTATAGATTGGGGGGGTAATTCACCCCTCCACTTT; CDR3 protein: CASSIDWGGNSPLHF
V gene: TRBV3-1/TRBV3-2; D gene: .; J gene: TRBJ2-4; clone size: .; CDR3 DNA: TGTGCCAGCAGCCAAGTCCTAGGGGAAAACATTCAGTACTTC; CDR3 protein: CASSQVLGENIQYF
V gene: TRBV4-2; D gene: .; J gene: TRBJ1-1; clone size: .; CDR3 DNA: TGTGCCAGCAGCCAAGGGATAGGGACGAACACTGAAGCTTTCTTT; CDR3 protein: CASSQGIGTNTEAFF
V gene: TRBV14; D gene: .; J gene: TRBJ1-2; clone size: .; CDR3 DNA: TGTGCCAGCAGCCACCGATGGGGCTATGGCTACACCTTC; CDR3 protein: CASSHRWGYGYTF
V gene: TRBV9; D gene: TRBD1; J gene: TRBJ1-1; clone size: .; CDR3 DNA: TGTGCCAGCAGTCCAGGCGGGCAGGGGGCATTCACTGAAGCTTTCTTT; CDR3 protein: CASSPGGQGAFTEAFF
V gene: TRBV7-9; D gene: .; J gene: TRBJ1-6; clone size: .; CDR3 DNA: TGTGCCAGCAGCTTAAAGGGGCAGTTGGGTTCACCCCTCCACTTT; CDR3 protein: CASSLKGQLGSPLHF
V gene: TRBV7-2; D gene: .; J gene: TRBJ2-7; clone size: once; CDR3 DNA: TGTGCCAGCAGCTTCGGGGTTGCCTACGAGCAGTACTTC; CDR3 protein: CASSFGVAYEQYF
V gene: TRBV7-9; D gene: .; J gene: TRBJ2-3; clone size: .; CDR3 DNA: TGTGCCAGCAGCTTAGCGTTCGGGACAAGCGGGACAGATACGCAGTATTTT; CDR3 protein: CASSLAFGTSGTDTQYF
V gene: TRBV27; D gene: .; J gene: TRBJ1-3; clone size: .; CDR3 DNA: TGTGCCAGCAGTTTACAGGGAGTCGGAAACACCATATATTTT; CDR3 protein: CASSLQGVGNTIYF
V gene: TRBV18; D gene: TRBD1; J gene: TRBJ1-2; clone size: .; CDR3 DNA: TGTGCCAGCTCTACGACAGGGGGGAATGGCTACACCTTC; CDR3 protein: CASSTTGGNGYTF
V gene: TRBV6-2/TRBV6-3; D gene: TRBD1; J gene: TRBJ1-2; clone size: once; CDR3 DNA: TGTGCCAGCAGTCGACAGGGGTATGGCTACACCTTC; CDR3 protein: CASSRQGYGYTF
V gene: TRBV5-6; D gene: TRBD1; J gene: TRBJ1-1; clone size: .; CDR3 DNA: TGTGCCAGCAGCGGGGACAGGTTTGAAGCTTTCTTT; CDR3 protein: CASSGDRFEAFF
V gene: TRBV5-8; D gene: .; J gene: TRBJ2-1; clone size: .; CDR3 DNA: TGTGCCAGCAGCTTACTACTAGGTCCTAATGAGCAGTTCTTC; CDR3 protein: CASSLLLGPNEQFF
V gene: TRBV3-1/TRBV3-2; D gene: TRBD1; J gene: TRBJ1-1; clone size: .; CDR3 DNA: TGTGCCGCTCAACAGGGGTCTGCGACTGAAGCTTTCTTT; CDR3 protein: CAAQQGSATEAFF
V gene: TRBV6-2/TRBV6-3; D gene: TRBD2; J gene: TRBJ2-1; clone size: .; CDR3 DNA: TGTGCCAGCAGCCGAGGACTAGCGGGCTACAATGAGCAGTTCTTC; CDR3 protein: CASSRGLAGYNEQFF
V gene: TRBV9; D gene: .; J gene: TRBJ1-5; clone size: .; CDR3 DNA: TGTGCCAGCAGCCCCTATAGCAATCAGCCCCAGCATTTT; CDR3 protein: CASSPYSNQPQHF
V gene: TRBV7-2; D gene: .; J gene: TRBJ1-6; clone size: .; CDR3 DNA: TGTGCCAGCAGCTTACGAAGTCAGGGCTATAATTCACCCCTCCACTTT; CDR3 protein: CASSLRSQGYNSPLHF
V gene: TRBV12-3/TRBV12-4; D gene: TRBD1; J gene: TRBJ2-7; clone size: .; CDR3 DNA: TGTGCCAGCGCTGGGACAGTCCCATCAGGGCAGTACTTC; CDR3 protein: CASAGTVPSGQYF
V gene: TRBV19; D gene: TRBD1; J gene: TRBJ1-4; clone size: .; CDR3 DNA: TGTGCCAGTACGGACAGGGGTTATGAAAAACTGTTTTTT; CDR3 protein: CASTDRGYEKLFF
V gene: TRBV6-5; D gene: .; J gene: TRBJ2-7; clone size: .; CDR3 DNA: TGTGCCAGCAGATTCCGGGACGCGGGGACTTACGAGCAGTACTTC; CDR3 protein: CASRFRDAGTYEQYF
V gene: TRBV4-1; D gene: TRBD2; J gene: TRBJ2-3; clone size: .; CDR3 DNA: TGCGCCAGCAGCCCCCGGGCTAGCGGATTCACAGATACGCAGTATTTT; CDR3 protein: CASSPRASGFTDTQYF
V gene: TRBV10-3; D gene: .; J gene: TRBJ1-1; clone size: once; CDR3 DNA: TGTGCCATCAGTGAGTCGACTCTGGTGAACACTGAAGCTTTCTTT; CDR3 protein: CAISESTLVNTEAFF
V gene: TRBV13; D gene: .; J gene: TRBJ1-5; clone size: .; CDR3 DNA: TGTGCCAGCAGCCGCGGGGGCAGGGCAAGCAATCAGCCCCAGCATTTT; CDR3 protein: CASSRGGRASNQPQHF
V gene: TRBV7-2; D gene: .; J gene: TRBJ1-1; clone size: .; CDR3 DNA: TGTGCCAGCAGCTTAGTTATCGTTGCAGGCACTGAAGCTTTCTTT; CDR3 protein: CASSLVIVAGTEAFF
V gene: TRBV10-3; D gene: .; J gene: TRBJ1-2; clone size: .; CDR3 DNA: TGTGCCATCAGTGAGTCAGTCGGGTCTTCGTGGTTCTATGGCTACACCTTC; CDR3 protein: CAISESVGSSWFYGYTF
V gene: TRBV7-9; D gene: .; J gene: TRBJ1-2; clone size: .; CDR3 DNA: TGTGCCAGCAGCCCGACCGGGACTCACTATGGCTACACCTTC; CDR3 protein: CASSPTGTHYGYTF
V gene: TRBV6-5; D gene: TRBD1; J gene: TRBJ2-5; clone size: .; CDR3 DNA: TGTGCCAGCAGTTACCTAGGGGGCAGCCAAGAGACCCAGTACTTC; CDR3 protein: CASSYLGGSQETQYF
V gene: TRBV7-2; D gene: .; J gene: TRBJ2-5; clone size: .; CDR3 DNA: TGTGCCAGCAGCCCCCTAGGACTTCCCCAACAAGAGACCCAGTACTTC; CDR3 protein: CASSPLGLPQQETQYF
V gene: TRBV4-1; D gene: .; J gene: TRBJ2-1; clone size: .; CDR3 DNA: TGCGCCAGCAGCCAACCCAGGGAGGTGGGTAATGAGCAGTTCTTC; CDR3 protein: CASSQPREVGNEQFF
V gene: TRBV5-6; D gene: .; J gene: TRBJ1-1; clone size: .; CDR3 DNA: TGTGCCAGCGCTGCGACAGAGGGATTCGGAGCTTTCTTT; CDR3 protein: CASAATEGFGAFF
V gene: TRBV19; D gene: .; J gene: TRBJ1-2; clone size: .; CDR3 DNA: TGTGCCAGTAGTATAGATCTAGGAGCGATGATCAATGGCTACACCTTC; CDR3 protein: CASSIDLGAMINGYTF
V gene: TRBV12-3/TRBV12-4; D gene: .; J gene: TRBJ2-5; clone size: once; CDR3 DNA: TGTGCCAGCAGTTTAAAAGAGACCCAGTACTTC; CDR3 protein: CASSLKETQYF
V gene: TRBV18; D gene: .; J gene: TRBJ2-2; clone size: .; CDR3 DNA: TGTGCCAGCTCAGACGAAATTGCCACCGGGGAGCTGTTTTTT; CDR3 protein: CASSDEIATGELFF
V gene: TRBV18; D gene: .; J gene: TRBJ1-1; clone size: once; CDR3 DNA: TGTGCCAGCTCACCGGGGCAGAACACTGAAGCTTTCTTT; CDR3 protein: CASSPGQNTEAFF
V gene: TRBV5-4; D gene: TRBD2; J gene: TRBJ2-4; clone size: once; CDR3 DNA: TGTGCCAGCAGCTTGGCCTTCGGGGCTAGCGGAGTCAAAAACATTCAGTACTTC; CDR3 protein: CASSLAFGASGVKNIQYF
V gene: TRBV5-1; D gene: .; J gene: TRBJ2-1; clone size: .; CDR3 DNA: TGCGCCAGCAGCAACACACTAGGGCGCTGGACGAACGTCTCTCCACTGCAGTTCTTC; CDR3 protein: CASSNTLGRWTNVSPLQFF
V gene: TRBV12-5; D gene: TRBD1; J gene: TRBJ2-7; clone size: .; CDR3 DNA: TGTGCTAGTGGTTTTAGAACAGGGGGTTCTTCCTACGAGCAGTACTTC; CDR3 protein: CASGFRTGGSSYEQYF
V gene: TRBV29-1; D gene: TRBD2; J gene: TRBJ2-2; clone size: .; CDR3 DNA: TGCAGCGTAGCTTCGGGACTAGCGGGAGTACGGGTCGGGGAGCTGTTTTTT; CDR3 protein: CSVASGLAGVRVGELFF
V gene: TRBV29-1; D gene: .; J gene: TRBJ2-1; clone size: .; CDR3 DNA: TGCAGCGTTGACCTTGAGGGCAACAATGAGCAGTTCTTC; CDR3 protein: CSVDLEGNNEQFF
V gene: TRBV7-2; D gene: .; J gene: TRBJ2-1; clone size: .; CDR3 DNA: TGTGCCAGCATGGGTCCAGGGCACAATGAGCAGTTCTTC; CDR3 protein: CASMGPGHNEQFF
V gene: TRBV5-3; D gene: .; J gene: TRBJ1-1; clone size: .; CDR3 DNA: TGTGCCAGAAGCCCAAGAACTGAAGCTTTCTTT; CDR3 protein: CARSPRTEAFF
V gene: TRBV10-2; D gene: TRBD1; J gene: TRBJ2-7; clone size: .; CDR3 DNA: TGCGCCACCAGCAGGGGGCGCTACGAGCAGTACTTC; CDR3 protein: CATSRGRYEQYF
V gene: TRBV6-6; D gene: TRBD1; J gene: TRBJ1-2; clone size: .; CDR3 DNA: TGTGCCACCTCAGCCACAGGGGCCTCTGGCTACACCTTC; CDR3 protein: CATSATGASGYTF
V gene: TRBV6-5; D gene: .; J gene: TRBJ2-5; clone size: .; CDR3 DNA: TGTGCCAGCAGTTACTCCAAGGCCATGTACCAAGAGACCCAGTACTTC; CDR3 protein: CASSYSKAMYQETQYF
V gene: TRBV5-1; D gene: TRBD1; J gene: TRBJ1-4; clone size: .; CDR3 DNA: TGCGCCAGCAGCTCGCGAGGACAGGGTTGGGAAAAACTGTTTTTT; CDR3 protein: CASSSRGQGWEKLFF
V gene: TRBV7-2; D gene: .; J gene: TRBJ1-6; clone size: once; CDR3 DNA: TGTGCCAGCAGCTTAGTAACTGGGAATAATTCACCCCTCCACTTT; CDR3 protein: CASSLVTGNNSPLHF
V gene: TRBV5-6; D gene: .; J gene: TRBJ2-5; clone size: once; CDR3 DNA: TGTGCCAGCAGCCCTCAGGGGTATATGGAGACCCAGTACTTC; CDR3 protein: CASSPQGYMETQYF